The 25 T cell receptor beta chains listed next were all sequenced from one sample in a study of blood T cell repertoires in COVID-19. Method: immunoSEQ multiplex PCR; TCRdb's copy keeps in-frame clones and lacks some. The data hold about 170,000 clones, with approximately 86% observed a single time. Material for sequencing was peripheral blood. The receptors come from a woman aged 80 or over with COVID-19, enrolled during active disease.

Concerning this clone: Germline is not matched at one junction end, which may reflect a read error. This CDR3 reads CASSRTSGQLGETQYF. CDR3 in DNA: TGTGCTAGCAGCCGAACAAGCGGACAGTTGGGGGAGACCCAGTACTTC. This rearrangement joins TRBV7-7 to TRBJ2-5; tentative D call: TRBD1 (6 bases). The CDR3 has 16 residues. Germline assignment: CDR1 SSHAT and CDR2 FNYEAQ (reference sequence). Full variable domain (remainder filled in from reference TRBV7-7 and TRBJ2-5): GAGVSQSPRYKVTKRGQDVTLRCDPISSHATLYWYQQALGQGPEFLTYFNYEAQPDKSGLPSDRFSAERPEGSISTLTIQRTEQRDSAMYRCASSRTSGQLGETQYFGPGTRLLVL.

The V and J genes are TRBV19 and TRBJ2-1, with TRBD1 matching over 7 bases. The germline V gene encodes CDR1 LNHDA and CDR2 SQIVND (reference sequence). The V and J ends lost 3 bases and 6 bases, in that order; junction bases with no gene match: 5. CDR3 size: 14 residues. The CDR3 sequence: CASSIQQGSNEQFF. The CDR3 region has the DNA TGTGCCAGTAGTATCCAACAGGGGAGCAATGAGCAGTTCTTC.

V gene TRBV13 combines with J gene TRBJ2-7; 10 bases are a match to TRBD1. Germline V gene lookup returns CDR1 PRHDT and CDR2 FYEKMQ (reference sequence). The V and J ends lost 8 bases and 3 bases, in that order; junction bases with no gene match: 13. CDR3 size: 16 residues. For the CDR3, the DNA is TGTGCCAGCGGCCCCCGCGGACAGGGGGGGAACTACGAGCAGTACTTC. The encoded protein is CASGPRGQGGNYEQYF.

The rearrangement links TRBV7-6 to TRBJ2-7; 9 positions agree with TRBD2. This CDR3 region has 15 residues. From germline, CDR1 is SGHVS and CDR2 FNYEAQ. V lost 1 base to trimming and J lost 4 bases; unmatched junction nucleotides: 5. CDR3 coding DNA: TGTGCCAGCAGCTTAGTGGCTAGCGGGAAGTACGAGCAGTACTTC. Amino acid sequence: CASSLVASGKYEQYF.

The chain combines TRBV24-1 with TRBJ2-1; 10 nucleotides line up with TRBD2. Germline CDR1 reads KGHDR; CDR2 reads SFDVKD. The length of the CDR3 is 17 residues. Trimming at V came to 4 bases and at J to 5 bases, leaving 10 bases not matched to a gene. Here the CDR3 reads CATSETLAGADHNEQFF. The CDR3 region has the DNA TGTGCCACCAGTGAAACTCTAGCGGGAGCGGACCACAATGAGCAGTTCTTC.

V is TRBV9 and J is TRBJ2-7, with a weak D call TRBD1 (5 bases). Germline CDR1 SGDLS, CDR2 YYNGEE. This CDR3 spans 14 amino acids. The V gene lost 3 bases and the J gene lost 0 bases, with 10 bases spanning the gap. CDR3 sequence (DNA): TGTGCCAGCAGCGCAAACCAGGGCTCCTACGAGCAGTACTTC. This gives the protein CASSANQGSYEQYF.

The gene calls are TRBV6-2 or TRBV6-3 and TRBJ1-5; D gene uncertain. Looked up from germline, CDR1 is MNHEY and CDR2 is SVGEGT. The length of the CDR3 is 19 residues. Trimming stripped 2 bases from V and 2 bases from J, with 22 bases between. The CDR3 sequence is CASSYDGSGVDSGNQPQHF. DNA for the CDR3: TGTGCCAGCAGTTACGACGGGTCCGGGGTCGATAGCGGCAATCAGCCCCAGCATTTT.

This clone was found once. CDR3 DNA: TGTGCCAGCAGAGAAAAGGACAGTAGCCAAGAGACCCAGTACTTC. It yields the protein CASREKDSSQETQYF. The J gene is TRBJ2-5, the V gene TRBV2, with D perhaps TRBD1 (6 bases). The V gene's germline CDR1 is SNHLY and CDR2 FYNNEI. This CDR3 contains 15 residues. Trimming took 6 bases from V and 1 from J, leaving 15 bases between them.

The rearrangement links TRBV7-9 to TRBJ1-1; D is perhaps TRBD1 (5 bases). Deletions cut 2 bases from V and 7 bases from J, with 14 bases between. Germline values: CDR1 SEHNR, CDR2 FQNEAQ (reference sequence). The CDR3 is made up of 14 amino acids. CDR3 region: CASSLRGRRVEAFF. The CDR3 DNA sequence: TGTGCCAGCAGCTTAAGGGGCCGGAGAGTTGAAGCTTTCTTT.

J is TRBJ2-2 and V is TRBV7-8, with TRBD1 identical over 8 bases. The J segment lost 1 base and the V segment lost 3 bases, leaving 1 base of the junction unmatched. CDR1 is SGHVS and CDR2 is FQNEAQ in the germline V gene. The CDR3 is 15 amino acids. The CDR3, as DNA: TGTGCCAGCAGCTTCGGGACAGGGAACACCGGGGAGCTGTTTTTT. Its protein product is CASSFGTGNTGELFF.

The chain couples TRBV30 to TRBJ2-5; 11 bases align to TRBD2. The V segment lost 3 bases and the J segment 1 base; nucleotides outside the gene matches: 13. Germline V lookup: CDR1 GTSNPN, CDR2 SVGIG (reference sequence). CDR3 length: 18 residues. CDR3: CAWRVLRLAGYIQETQYF. CDR3 bases: TGTGCCTGGAGGGTTTTGCGACTAGCGGGATACATCCAAGAGACCCAGTACTTC.

A few counts support this clone. This sequence joins TRBV25-1 and TRBJ1-5; the match to TRBD1 covers 7 bases. V shed 4 bases, J shed 4 bases, and the junction held 1 base outside the gene matches. The CDR3 contains 13 residues. Germline CDR1 and CDR2: MGHDK and SYGVNS. CDR3 in DNA: TGTGCCAGCAGTGGACAGGGAAATCAGCCCCAGCATTTT. Protein: CASSGQGNQPQHF.

V usage is TRBV7-2 and J usage is TRBJ2-5, with D possibly matching TRBD1 (5 bases). Trimming took 1 base from V and 2 from J, leaving 8 bases between them. The CDR3 extends over 14 amino acids. Germline V gene data show CDR1 as SGHTA and CDR2 as FQGNSA. This CDR3 reads CASSLGQFQETQYF. CDR3 coding DNA: TGTGCCAGCAGCTTAGGACAGTTTCAAGAGACCCAGTACTTC.

The chain uses TRBV6-5 and TRBJ1-2, with D unclear. Germline-derived CDR1 and CDR2 are MNHEY and SVGAGI. This CDR3 comprises 15 residues. V was pared by 5 bases and J by 0 bases, with 13 bases between. The CDR3 loop reads CASSTRSLANYGYTF. The CDR3 DNA sequence: TGTGCCAGCAGTACCCGGAGTTTGGCTAACTATGGCTACACCTTC.

The chain uses TRBV18 and TRBJ1-2; 9 bases align to TRBD1. Germline V gene sequence: CDR1 KGHSH, CDR2 LQKENI. The V and J ends lost 4 bases and 6 bases, in that order; junction bases with no gene match: 6. The CDR3 consists of 14 residues. CDR3 sequence: CASSLDRGGDGYTF. DNA of the CDR3: TGTGCCAGCTCACTTGACAGGGGGGGTGATGGCTACACCTTC.

This chain joins TRBV19 and TRBJ1-2; 8 nucleotides align to TRBD1. CDR1 and CDR2 (germline): LNHDA, SQIVND (reference sequence). The V gene end was trimmed by 7 bases and the J gene end by 7 bases; junction bases not matched to a gene: 8. The CDR3 is 13 residues long. CDR3 nucleotides: TGTGCCAGTATTGACAGGGGCCTGAGTGGCTACACCTTC. Amino acid sequence: CASIDRGLSGYTF.

V is TRBV5-1 and J is TRBJ1-1, with D tentatively TRBD1 (6 bases). V lost 4 bases and J 1 base, leaving 14 bases between the germline ends. Germline CDR1 SGHRS, CDR2 YFSETQ. The CDR3 is 15 amino acids. CDR3 region: CASSNTGTSNTEAFF. The CDR3 nucleotides are TGCGCCAGCAGCAATACCGGGACATCGAACACTGAAGCTTTCTTT.

The chain has TRBV3-1 (or the pseudogene TRBV3-2) and TRBJ1-3, with D possibly being TRBD1 (5 bases). Germline V gene sequence: CDR1 LGHDT, CDR2 YNNKEL (reference sequence). Trimming pared 1 base from V and 4 bases from J, leaving 14 bases between. There are 16 residues in the CDR3. For the CDR3, the DNA is TGTGCCAGCAGCCAAGGAACAGGCGTTCTCGGAAACACCATATATTTT. Amino acids: CASSQGTGVLGNTIYF.

The V and J genes are TRBV6-2 or TRBV6-3 and TRBJ1-2; D not resolved. The length of the CDR3 is 14 residues. V dropped 2 bases and J dropped 4 bases, with 11 bases sitting between them. Germline V CDR1 and CDR2: MNHEY, SVGEGT. Here the CDR3 reads CASSYVSGGYGYTF. CDR3 sequence (DNA): TGTGCCAGCAGTTACGTGTCGGGAGGCTATGGCTACACCTTC.

This clone was seen a few times. V usage is TRBV5-1 and J usage is TRBJ2-1; 8 nucleotides line up with TRBD2. Germline CDR1 SGHRS, CDR2 YFSETQ. V shed 6 bases and J 6 bases; nucleotides not matched to a gene: 2. The CDR3 has 12 residues. CDR3 nucleotides: TGCGCCAGCAACGGGGGGGTCAATGAGCAGTTCTTC. It encodes CASNGGVNEQFF.

CDR3 DNA: TGTGCCAGCAGCGCGGACAGGGGAAATGAAAAACTGTTTTTT. Translation gives CASSADRGNEKLFF. The chain is built from TRBV7-2 and TRBJ1-4; 9 bases are shared with TRBD1. The V and J ends lost 5 bases and 5 bases, in that order; junction bases with no gene match: 3. The CDR3 totals 14 residues. Germline V gene data show CDR1 as SGHTA and CDR2 as FQGNSA.

The chain employs TRBV7-2 and TRBJ1-2; possibly TRBD1 for D (5 bases). This CDR3 comprises 14 residues. The germline V gene has CDR1 SGHTA and CDR2 FQGNSA. V was pared by 3 bases and J by 8 bases, with 16 bases between. CDR3 region: CASSFSNSGEGYTF. In DNA, the CDR3 is TGTGCCAGCAGCTTCTCGAACTCGGGGGAAGGCTACACCTTC.

This chain uses TRBV6-2 or TRBV6-3 with TRBJ1-1; tentative D call: TRBD1 (5 bases). Trimming stripped 5 bases from V and 1 base from J, with 11 bases between. The CDR3 is made up of 14 amino acids. Germline-derived CDR1 and CDR2 are MNHEY and SVGEGT. The CDR3 DNA follows: TGTGCCAGCAGTATAATCGGACAGAACACTGAAGCTTTCTTT. This codes for CASSIIGQNTEAFF.

This chain connects TRBV3-1 (or the pseudogene TRBV3-2) to TRBJ1-4; 7 positions match TRBD1. CDR1 LGHDT and CDR2 YNNKEL come from the germline V gene (reference sequence). With V trimmed by 4 bases and J by 6 bases, 8 bases remained unmatched. The CDR3 extends over 15 amino acids. In nucleotides, the CDR3 is TGTGCCAGCAGCCCCCAGGGGGGCTTACATGAAAAACTGTTTTTT. Amino acids: CASSPQGGLHEKLFF.

The chain employs TRBV7-3 and TRBJ2-5; 9 nucleotides match TRBD2. CDR1 and CDR2 (germline): SGHTA, FQGTGA. This CDR3 is built from 16 residues. Losses at the gene ends were 2 bases for V and 5 bases for J; bases not matched to a gene: 9. CDR3: CASSLSAAGGRETQYF. The CDR3 coding sequence is TGTGCCAGCAGCTTATCGGCAGCGGGAGGACGGGAGACCCAGTACTTC.